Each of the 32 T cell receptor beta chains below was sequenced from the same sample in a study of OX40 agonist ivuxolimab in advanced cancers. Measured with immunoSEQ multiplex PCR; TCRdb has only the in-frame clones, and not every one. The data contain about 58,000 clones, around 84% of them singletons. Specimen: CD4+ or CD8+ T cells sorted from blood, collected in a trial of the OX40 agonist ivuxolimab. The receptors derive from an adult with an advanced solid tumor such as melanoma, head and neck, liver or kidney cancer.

CDR3 sequence reads: CASSLHPNTEAFF. CDR3 coding DNA: TGTGCCAGCAGCTTACACCCGAACACTGAAGCTTTCTTT. V is TRBV7-9 and J is TRBJ1-1, with D hard to call. The CDR3 runs to 13 residues. Per germline, CDR1 SEHNR and CDR2 FQNEAQ (reference sequence). The V end lost 2 bases, the J end lost 1 base, and 5 bases lay between the germline ends.

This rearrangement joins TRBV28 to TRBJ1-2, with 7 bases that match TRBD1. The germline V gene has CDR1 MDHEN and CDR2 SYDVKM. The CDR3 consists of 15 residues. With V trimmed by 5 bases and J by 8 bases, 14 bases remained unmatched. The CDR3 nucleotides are TGTGCCAGCAGTATAAAACAGGGGATCGTAAGGGGCTACACCTTC. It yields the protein CASSIKQGIVRGYTF.

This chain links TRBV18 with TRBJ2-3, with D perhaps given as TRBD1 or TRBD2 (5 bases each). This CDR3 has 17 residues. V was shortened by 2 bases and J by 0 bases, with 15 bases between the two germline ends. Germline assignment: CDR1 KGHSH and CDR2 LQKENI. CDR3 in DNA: TGTGCCAGCTCACCATCCGGGACCGGGGTTAGCACAGATACGCAGTATTTT. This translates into CASSPSGTGVSTDTQYF.

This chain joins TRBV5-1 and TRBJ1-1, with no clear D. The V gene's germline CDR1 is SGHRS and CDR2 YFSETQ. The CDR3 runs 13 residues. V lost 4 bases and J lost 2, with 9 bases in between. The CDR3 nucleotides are TGCGCCAGCAGCATGAGCCCTAACACTGAAGCTTTCTTT. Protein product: CASSMSPNTEAFF. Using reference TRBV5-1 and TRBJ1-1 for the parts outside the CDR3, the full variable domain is KAGVTQTPRYLIKTRGQQVTLSCSPISGHRSVSWYQQTPGQGLQFLFEYFSETQRNKGNFPGRFSGRQFSNSRSEMNVSTLELGDSALYLCASSMSPNTEAFFGQGTRLTVV.

CDR3 region: CASGLARMSSTDTQYF. CDR3 DNA: TGTGCTAGTGGTTTGGCCCGTATGTCTAGCACAGATACGCAGTATTTT. This chain links TRBV12-5 with TRBJ2-3; D unclear. This CDR3 has 16 residues. CDR1 is LGHNT and CDR2 is FRNRAP in the germline V gene. Between the trimmed V and J ends, which lost 1 base and 0 bases, there was a span of 11 bases.

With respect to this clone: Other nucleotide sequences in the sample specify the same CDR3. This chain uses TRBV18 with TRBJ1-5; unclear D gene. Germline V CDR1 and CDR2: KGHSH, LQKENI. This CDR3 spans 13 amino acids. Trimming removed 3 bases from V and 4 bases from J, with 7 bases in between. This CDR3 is CASSPGNNQPQHF. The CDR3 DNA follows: TGTGCCAGCTCACCCGGGAATAATCAGCCCCAGCATTTT. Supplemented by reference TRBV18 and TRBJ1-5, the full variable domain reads NAGVMQNPRHLVRRRGQEARLRCSPMKGHSHVYWYRQLPEEGLKFMVYLQKENIIDESGMPKERFSAEFPKEGPSILRIQQVVRGDSAAYFCASSPGNNQPQHFGDGTRLSIL.

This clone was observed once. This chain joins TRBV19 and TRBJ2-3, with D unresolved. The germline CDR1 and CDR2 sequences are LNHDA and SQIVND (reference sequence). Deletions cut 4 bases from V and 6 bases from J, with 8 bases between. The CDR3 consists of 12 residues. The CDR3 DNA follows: TGTGCCAGTAGTACCAGATGGGATACGCAGTATTTT. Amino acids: CASSTRWDTQYF. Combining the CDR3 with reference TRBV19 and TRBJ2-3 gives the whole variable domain DGGITQSPKYLFRKEGQNVTLSCEQNLNHDAMYWYRQDPGQGLRLIYYSQIVNDFQKGDIAEGYSVSREKKESFPLTVTSAQKNPTAFYLCASSTRWDTQYFGPGTRLTVL.

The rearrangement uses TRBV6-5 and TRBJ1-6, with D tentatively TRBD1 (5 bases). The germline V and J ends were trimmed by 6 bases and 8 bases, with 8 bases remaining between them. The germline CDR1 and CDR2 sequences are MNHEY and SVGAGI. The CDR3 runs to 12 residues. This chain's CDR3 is CASSPGHSPLHF. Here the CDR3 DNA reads TGTGCCAGCAGCCCGGGACATTCACCCCTCCACTTT.

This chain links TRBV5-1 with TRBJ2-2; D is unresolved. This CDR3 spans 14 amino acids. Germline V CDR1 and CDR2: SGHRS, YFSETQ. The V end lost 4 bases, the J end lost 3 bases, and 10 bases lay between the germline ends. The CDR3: CASSTAFDTGELFF. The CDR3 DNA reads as TGCGCCAGCAGCACAGCCTTCGACACCGGGGAGCTGTTTTTT. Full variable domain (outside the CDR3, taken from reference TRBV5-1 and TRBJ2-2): KAGVTQTPRYLIKTRGQQVTLSCSPISGHRSVSWYQQTPGQGLQFLFEYFSETQRNKGNFPGRFSGRQFSNSRSEMNVSTLELGDSALYLCASSTAFDTGELFFGEGSRLTVL.

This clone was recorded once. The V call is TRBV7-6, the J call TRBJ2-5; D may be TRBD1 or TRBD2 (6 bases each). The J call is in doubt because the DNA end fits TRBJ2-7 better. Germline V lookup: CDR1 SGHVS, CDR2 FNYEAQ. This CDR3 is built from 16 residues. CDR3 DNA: TGTGCCAGCAGCCTTAGAATACAGGGAGGTTCCTACGAGCAGTACTTC. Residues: CASSLRIQGGSYEQYF.

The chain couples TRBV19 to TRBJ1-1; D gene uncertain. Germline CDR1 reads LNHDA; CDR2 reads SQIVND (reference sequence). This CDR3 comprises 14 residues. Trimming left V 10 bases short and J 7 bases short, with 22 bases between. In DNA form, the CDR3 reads TGTGCCACAACCAGCCGAAACCAATGGGGTGAAGCTTTCTTT. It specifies CATTSRNQWGEAFF.

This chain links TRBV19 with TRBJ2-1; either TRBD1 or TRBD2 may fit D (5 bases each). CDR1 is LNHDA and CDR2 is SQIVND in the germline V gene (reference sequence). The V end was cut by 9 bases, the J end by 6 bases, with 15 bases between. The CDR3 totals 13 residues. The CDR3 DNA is TGTGCCAGCCGCCCGGGTGGGGGCAATGAGCAGTTCTTC. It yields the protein CASRPGGGNEQFF.

The DNA for the CDR3 is TGCGCCAGCAGTGAGTATAGGGATAATTCACCCCTCCACTTT. This sequence encodes CASSEYRDNSPLHF. This chain uses TRBV10-2 with TRBJ1-6; no firm D call. This CDR3 region has 14 residues. The germline gives CDR1 WSHSY, CDR2 SAAADI. The V gene lost 1 base and the J gene lost 5 bases, with 6 bases spanning the gap.

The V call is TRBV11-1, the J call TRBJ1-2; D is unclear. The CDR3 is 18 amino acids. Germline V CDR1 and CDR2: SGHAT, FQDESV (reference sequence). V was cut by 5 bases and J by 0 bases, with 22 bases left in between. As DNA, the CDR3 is TGTGCCAGCAGCCCAGACGGCCTGATATATGCCGCTAACTATGGCTACACCTTC. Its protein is CASSPDGLIYAANYGYTF.

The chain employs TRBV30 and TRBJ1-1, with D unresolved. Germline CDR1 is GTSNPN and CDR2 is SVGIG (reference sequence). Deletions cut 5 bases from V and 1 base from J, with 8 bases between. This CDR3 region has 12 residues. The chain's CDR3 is CAWGRKNTEAFF. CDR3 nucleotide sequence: TGTGCCTGGGGTCGGAAGAACACTGAAGCTTTCTTT.

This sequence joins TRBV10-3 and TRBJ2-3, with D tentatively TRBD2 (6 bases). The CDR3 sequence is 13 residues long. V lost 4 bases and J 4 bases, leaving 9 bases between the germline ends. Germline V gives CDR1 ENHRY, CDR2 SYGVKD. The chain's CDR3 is CAISVRDSDTQYF. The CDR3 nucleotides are TGTGCCATCAGTGTCCGGGACTCAGATACGCAGTATTTT.

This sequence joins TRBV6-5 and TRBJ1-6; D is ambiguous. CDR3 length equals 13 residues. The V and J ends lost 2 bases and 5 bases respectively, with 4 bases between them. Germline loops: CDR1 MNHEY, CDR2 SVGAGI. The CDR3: CASSYTDNSPLHF. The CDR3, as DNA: TGTGCCAGCAGTTACACTGATAATTCACCCCTCCACTTT.

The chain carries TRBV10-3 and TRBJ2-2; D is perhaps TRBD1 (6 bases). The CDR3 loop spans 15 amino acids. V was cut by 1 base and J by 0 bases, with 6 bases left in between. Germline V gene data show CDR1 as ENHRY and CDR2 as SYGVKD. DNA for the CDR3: TGTGCCATCAGTGAGTGGACAGCGAACACCGGGGAGCTGTTTTTT. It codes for CAISEWTANTGELFF.

This chain's CDR3 is CASSTGTGAGELFF. The CDR3 nucleotides read TGCGCCAGCAGCACAGGGACCGGCGCCGGGGAGCTGTTTTTT. V gene TRBV5-1 combines with J gene TRBJ2-2, with a weak D call TRBD1 (6 bases). Germline CDR1 SGHRS, CDR2 YFSETQ. This CDR3 has 14 residues. Trimming pared 4 bases from V and 6 bases from J, leaving 13 bases between.

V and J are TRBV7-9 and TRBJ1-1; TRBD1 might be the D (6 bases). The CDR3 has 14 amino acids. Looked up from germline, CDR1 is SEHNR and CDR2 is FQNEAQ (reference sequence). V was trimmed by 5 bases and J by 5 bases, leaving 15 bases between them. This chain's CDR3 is CASSPTGTLTEAFF. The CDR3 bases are TGTGCCAGCAGCCCGACCGGGACATTGACTGAAGCTTTCTTT.

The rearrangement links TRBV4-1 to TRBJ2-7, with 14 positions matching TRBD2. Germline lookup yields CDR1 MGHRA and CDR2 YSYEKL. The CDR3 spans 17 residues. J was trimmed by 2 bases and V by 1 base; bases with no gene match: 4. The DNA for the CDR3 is TGCGCCAGCAGCCAAGCCGGGACTAGCGGGGGAGCCTACGAGCAGTACTTC. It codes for CASSQAGTSGGAYEQYF.

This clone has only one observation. CDR3 bases: TGCGCCAGCAGGCGGGGACATGAGAAGCCCAACCTCTCCTATGGCTACACCTTC. As protein: CASRRGHEKPNLSYGYTF. The V and J genes are TRBV4-1 and TRBJ1-2, with a weak D call TRBD1 (6 bases). V gave up 6 bases and J gave up 4 bases, with 27 bases separating them. The CDR3 length is 18 residues. CDR1 MGHRA and CDR2 YSYEKL come from the germline V gene.

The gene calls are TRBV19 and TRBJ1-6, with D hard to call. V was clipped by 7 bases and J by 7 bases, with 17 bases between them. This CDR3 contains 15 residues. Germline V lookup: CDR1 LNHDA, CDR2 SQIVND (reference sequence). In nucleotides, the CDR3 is TGTGCCAGTACCACCCTGAGGGAGTCGAATTCACCCCTCCACTTT. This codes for CASTTLRESNSPLHF.

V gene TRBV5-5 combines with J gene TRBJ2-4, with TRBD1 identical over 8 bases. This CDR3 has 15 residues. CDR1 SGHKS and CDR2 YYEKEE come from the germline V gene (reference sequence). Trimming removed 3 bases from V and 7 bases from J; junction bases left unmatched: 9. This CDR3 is CASSSLDREWNIQYF. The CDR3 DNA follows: TGTGCCAGCAGCTCCTTGGACAGGGAGTGGAACATTCAGTACTTC.

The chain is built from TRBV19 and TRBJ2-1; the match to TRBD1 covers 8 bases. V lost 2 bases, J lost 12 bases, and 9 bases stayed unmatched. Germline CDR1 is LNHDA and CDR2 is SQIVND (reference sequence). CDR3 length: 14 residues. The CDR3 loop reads CASSIFQGAPGQFF. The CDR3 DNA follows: TGTGCCAGTAGTATATTCCAGGGGGCCCCGGGGCAGTTCTTC.

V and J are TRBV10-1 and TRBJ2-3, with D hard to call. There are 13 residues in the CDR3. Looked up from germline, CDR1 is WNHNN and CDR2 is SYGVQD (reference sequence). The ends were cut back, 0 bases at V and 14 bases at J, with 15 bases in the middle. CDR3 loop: CASSESGRAVWYF. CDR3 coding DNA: TGCGCCAGCAGTGAGTCGGGTAGGGCTGTTTGGTATTTT.

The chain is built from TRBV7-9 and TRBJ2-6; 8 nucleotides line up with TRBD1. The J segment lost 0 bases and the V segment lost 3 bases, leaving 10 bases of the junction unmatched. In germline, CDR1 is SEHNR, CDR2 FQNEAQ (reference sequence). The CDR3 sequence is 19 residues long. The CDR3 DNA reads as TGTGCCAGCAGCTTTAGCCTCGGACAGGGAAACTCTGGGGCCAACGTCCTGACTTTC. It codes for CASSFSLGQGNSGANVLTF.

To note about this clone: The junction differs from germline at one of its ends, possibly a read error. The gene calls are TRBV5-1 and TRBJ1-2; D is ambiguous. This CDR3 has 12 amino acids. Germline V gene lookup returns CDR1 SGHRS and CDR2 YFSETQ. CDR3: CASSPSNDGYTF. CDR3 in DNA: TGCGCCAGCAGCCCATCTAACGATGGCTACACCTTC.

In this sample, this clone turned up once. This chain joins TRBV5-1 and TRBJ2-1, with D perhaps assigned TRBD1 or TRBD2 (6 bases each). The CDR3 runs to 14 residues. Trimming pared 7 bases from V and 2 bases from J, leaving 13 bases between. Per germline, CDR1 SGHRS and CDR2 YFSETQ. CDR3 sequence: CASGGGVAYNEQFF. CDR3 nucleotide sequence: TGCGCCAGCGGAGGGGGAGTAGCCTACAATGAGCAGTTCTTC.

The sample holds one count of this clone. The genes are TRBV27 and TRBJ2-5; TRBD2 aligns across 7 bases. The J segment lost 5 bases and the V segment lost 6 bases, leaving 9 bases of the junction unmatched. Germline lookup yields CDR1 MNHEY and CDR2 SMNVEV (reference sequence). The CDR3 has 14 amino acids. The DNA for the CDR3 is TGTGCCAGCAGACAGCGGGGTATTGGGGAGACCCAGTACTTC. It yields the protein CASRQRGIGETQYF.

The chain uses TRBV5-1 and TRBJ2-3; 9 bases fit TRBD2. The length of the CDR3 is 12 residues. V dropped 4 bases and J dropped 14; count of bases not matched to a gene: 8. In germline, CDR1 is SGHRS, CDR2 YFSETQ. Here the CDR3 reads CASSPGTSIPYF. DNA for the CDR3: TGCGCCAGCAGCCCGGGGACTAGCATCCCGTATTTT.

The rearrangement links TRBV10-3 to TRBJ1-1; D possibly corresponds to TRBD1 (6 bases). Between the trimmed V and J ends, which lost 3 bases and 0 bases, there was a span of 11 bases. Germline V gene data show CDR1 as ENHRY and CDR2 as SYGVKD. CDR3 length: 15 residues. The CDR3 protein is CAISESGTLNTEAFF. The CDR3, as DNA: TGTGCCATCAGTGAATCCGGGACACTGAACACTGAAGCTTTCTTT.